This T cell receptor (beta chain) was obtained from a study of blood T cell repertoires in COVID-19 (dated by TCRdb to the early 2020s). About the study as a whole: Samples from collaborators originated in the United States, Italy and Spain and spanned both the acute and convalescent phases of COVID-19. Sample metadata almost always included a de-identified subject ID, COVID-19 status, age in years and sex. The material from the prospective study consisted of cDNA or gDNA derived from T cells, B-cell-depleted T cells, or PBMCs. Where available, HLA class I and class II types were taken from metadata supplied by the sample provider and were not determined by assay-based typing. A freely available public database, intended as a resource for researchers studying the immune response to SARS-CoV-2, is where the repertoires were released. Subjects who had been exposed to COVID-19, were actively infected with it, or had recovered from it provided the deeply sampled blood TCRbeta repertoires that made up the dataset. The samples were drawn from two sources: the first 160 participants of the ongoing ImmuneRACE study, and 1,254 subjects contributed by 6 global collaborators. The study at large found these results: Clinical and demographic metadata were provided uncurated, with the amount varying by source and participant.

Including the terminal cysteine and phenylalanine, the CDR3 comprises 15 residues. Of all the DNA, just the CDR3 is kept, 45 bases in frame from base 1. Via the germline V gene, CDR1 is SGHRS and CDR2 YFSETQ. Trimming takes 4 bases off V and 3 bases off J; junction bases not matched to a gene: 4. Collaborating institutions collected whole blood in K2EDTA tubes following their own protocols. For TCRbeta analysis, collaborators shipped samples as frozen whole blood, isolated PBMCs, or DNA extracted from either of those sample types. Comments on this clone: The target of this receptor is not known. No much larger clone is present one base from it, and per-base qualities are unavailable.

The immunoSEQ Assay, a bias-controlled multiplex PCR, was used to amplify TCRbeta CDR3 regions from genomic DNA. Per the source publication's procedure: Within the assay, amplification of reference gene primers was used to estimate how many nucleated cells each sample contained. Sequence reads were collapsed and filtered to measure the absolute abundance of every unique TCRbeta CDR3 rearrangement. For each sample, productive Simpson clonality was calculated by taking the square root of Simpson's diversity index across productive rearrangements. The clones in this table, taken by TCRdb from immuneACCESS, are in-frame only. Not every clone is retained; where verified, under half of the shortfall comes from an unresolved V gene, and the cause of the rest is unknown. V and J calls and clone size are given by that table; D and trimming were obtained from the DNA. Present in this sample are some 220,000 clones, just under 85% of which were seen just once. The ten largest clones capture over 5.5% of the sample.

What was sequenced was peripheral blood. The receptor's source is a woman in her sixties with active or convalescent COVID-19. The V and J genes are TRBV5-1 and TRBJ1-2; TRBD1 fits 12 bases in the junction. The CDR3 region has the sequence CASSRGQGAHYGYTF. The nucleotides read TGCGCCAGCAGCCGGGGACAGGGGGCCCACTATGGCTACACCTTC.